The 9 T cell receptor beta chains presented below share a single source sample, sequenced in a study of blood T cell repertoires in COVID-19. TCRdb's copy holds only in-frame clones and misses some; the assay was immunoSEQ multiplex PCR. The sample contains 250,000 to 300,000 clones, roughly 86% of which appear only once. Sequenced sample: peripheral blood. These receptor sequences come from a woman in her 30s with acute or convalescent COVID-19.

The rearrangement uses TRBV30 and TRBJ1-6; weak D call: TRBD1 (6 bases). Germline loops: CDR1 GTSNPN, CDR2 SVGIG (reference sequence). The CDR3 has 14 amino acids. V lost 0 bases and J 9 bases, leaving 12 bases between the germline ends. The CDR3 nucleotides are TGTGCCTGGAGTGTAGAACAGGGCGTTTCACCCCTCCACTTT. It encodes CAWSVEQGVSPLHF.

V usage is TRBV21-1 and J usage is TRBJ2-7; TRBD2 is taken as the D call from the table, unchecked against the DNA. TRBV21-1 is a listed pseudogene. The CDR3 is 16 amino acids. This CDR3 is CASSAEFKREIYEQYF. In nucleotides, the CDR3 is TGTGCCAGCAGCGCCGAATTTAAGCGGGAGATCTACGAGCAGTACTTC.

The chain carries TRBV6-5 and TRBJ1-1, with no clear D. Trimming removed 5 bases from V and 1 base from J, with 14 bases in between. The CDR3 is 15 amino acids. CDR1 is MNHEY and CDR2 is SVGAGI in the germline V gene. Here the CDR3 reads CASSRHRQPNTEAFF. In DNA form, the CDR3 reads TGTGCCAGCAGTCGACACCGGCAGCCGAACACTGAAGCTTTCTTT.

J is TRBJ2-7 and V is TRBV7-9; D uncertain. V gave up 2 bases and J gave up 4 bases, with 3 bases separating them. CDR1 and CDR2 (germline): SEHNR, FQNEAQ (reference sequence). This CDR3 is built from 11 residues. The CDR3 region has the DNA TGTGCCAGCAGCTTAACATACGAGCAGTACTTC. It specifies CASSLTYEQYF.

The J gene is TRBJ2-7, the V gene TRBV12-3 or TRBV12-4; D gene ambiguous. Trimming removed 2 bases from V and 2 bases from J, with 7 bases in between. The CDR3 runs to 13 residues. DNA of the CDR3: TGTGCCAGCAGTTTAACCCCTACCTACGAGCAGTACTTC. Protein: CASSLTPTYEQYF.

This chain uses TRBV12-3 or TRBV12-4 with TRBJ2-1; D gene uncertain. With 1 base removed from V and 3 bases from J, the gap between germline ends came to 4 bases. This CDR3 has 13 amino acids. CDR3 amino acids: CASSLVNYNEQFF. As DNA, the CDR3 is TGTGCCAGCAGTTTAGTCAACTACAATGAGCAGTTCTTC.

The chain links TRBV10-3 to TRBJ2-3; 7 bases line up with TRBD2. Per germline, CDR1 ENHRY and CDR2 SYGVKD. V gave up 3 bases and J gave up 1 base; unmatched junction bases: 4. This CDR3 has 15 amino acids. The DNA of the CDR3 is TGTGCCATCAGTGATTCGGCGGGGGGCACAGATACGCAGTATTTT. This encodes CAISDSAGGTDTQYF.

V is TRBV19 and J is TRBJ2-1; TRBD2 agrees at 9 bases. The J segment lost 4 bases and the V segment lost 5 bases, leaving 3 bases of the junction unmatched. CDR1 is LNHDA and CDR2 is SQIVND in the germline V gene (reference sequence). The CDR3 covers 14 residues. The CDR3 protein is CASSLGLAYNEQFF. CDR3 nucleotides: TGTGCCAGTAGTCTGGGACTAGCATACAATGAGCAGTTCTTC.

The chain employs TRBV10-3 and TRBJ2-1; 7 nucleotides agree with TRBD2. This CDR3 has 14 residues. J lost 9 bases, V lost 4 bases, and 9 bases had no gene match. In germline, CDR1 is ENHRY, CDR2 SYGVKD. CDR3 nucleotide sequence: TGTGCCATCAGTGGGGGGGGAGGTTCCGGTGAGCAGTTCTTC. It specifies CAISGGGGSGEQFF.